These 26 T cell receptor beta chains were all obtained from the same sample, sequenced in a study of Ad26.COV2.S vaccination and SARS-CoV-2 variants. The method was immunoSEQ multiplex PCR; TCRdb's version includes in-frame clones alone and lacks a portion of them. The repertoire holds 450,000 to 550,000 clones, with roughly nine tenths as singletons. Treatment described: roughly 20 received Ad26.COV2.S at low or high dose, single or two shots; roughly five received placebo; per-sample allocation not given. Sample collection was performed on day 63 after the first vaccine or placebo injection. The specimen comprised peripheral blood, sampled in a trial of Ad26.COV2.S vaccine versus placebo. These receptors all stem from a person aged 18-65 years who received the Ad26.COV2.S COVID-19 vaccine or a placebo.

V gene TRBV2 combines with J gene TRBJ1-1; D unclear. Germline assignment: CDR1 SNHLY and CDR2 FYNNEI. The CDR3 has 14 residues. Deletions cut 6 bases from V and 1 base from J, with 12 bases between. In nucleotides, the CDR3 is TGTGCCAGCAGGTTTCGGGAGGCGAACACTGAAGCTTTCTTT. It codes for CASRFREANTEAFF.

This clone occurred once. This CDR3 is CASSLVGTGEYNEQFF. For the CDR3, the DNA is TGTGCCAGCAGCTTGGTGGGCACCGGAGAATACAATGAGCAGTTCTTC. The J gene is TRBJ2-1, the V gene TRBV7-2; D not certain. V lost 3 bases to trimming and J lost 4 bases, with 16 bases between them. This CDR3 is built from 16 residues. Germline V gene data show CDR1 as SGHTA and CDR2 as FQGNSA.

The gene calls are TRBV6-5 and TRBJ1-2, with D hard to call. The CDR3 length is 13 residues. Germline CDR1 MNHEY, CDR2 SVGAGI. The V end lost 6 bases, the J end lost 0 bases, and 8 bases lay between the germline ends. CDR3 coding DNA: TGTGCCAGCAGACTCCAGGCTAACTATGGCTACACCTTC. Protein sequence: CASRLQANYGYTF.

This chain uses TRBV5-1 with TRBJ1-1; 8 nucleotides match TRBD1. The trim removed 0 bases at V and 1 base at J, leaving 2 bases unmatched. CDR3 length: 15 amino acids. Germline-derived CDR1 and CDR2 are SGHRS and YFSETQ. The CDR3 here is CASSLGTGGNTEAFF. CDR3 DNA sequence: TGCGCCAGCAGCTTGGGTACAGGGGGGAACACTGAAGCTTTCTTT.

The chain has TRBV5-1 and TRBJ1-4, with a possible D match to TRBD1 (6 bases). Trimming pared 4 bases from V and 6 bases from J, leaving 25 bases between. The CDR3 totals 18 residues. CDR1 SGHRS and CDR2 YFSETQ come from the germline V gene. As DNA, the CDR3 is TGCGCCAGCAGCCCAACTCGGTTTCGGGGGGCCTTGGATGAAAAACTGTTTTTT. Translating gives CASSPTRFRGALDEKLFF.

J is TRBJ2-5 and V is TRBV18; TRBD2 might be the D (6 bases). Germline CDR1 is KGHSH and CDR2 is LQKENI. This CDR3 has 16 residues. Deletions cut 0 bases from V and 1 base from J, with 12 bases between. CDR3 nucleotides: TGTGCCAGCTCACCACCGAGTTTGGGAGGCCAAGAGACCCAGTACTTC. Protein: CASSPPSLGGQETQYF.

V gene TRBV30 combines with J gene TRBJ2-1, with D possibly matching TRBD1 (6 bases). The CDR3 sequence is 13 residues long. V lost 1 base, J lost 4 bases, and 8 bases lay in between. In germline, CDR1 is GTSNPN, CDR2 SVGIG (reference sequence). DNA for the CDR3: TGTGCCTGGAGTGGGACAGCTTACAATGAGCAGTTCTTC. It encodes CAWSGTAYNEQFF.

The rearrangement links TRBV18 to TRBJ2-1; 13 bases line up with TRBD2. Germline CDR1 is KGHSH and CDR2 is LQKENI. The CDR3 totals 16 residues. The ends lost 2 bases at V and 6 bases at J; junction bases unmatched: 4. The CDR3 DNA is TGTGCCAGCTCACCAAGACTAGCGGGAGGACCCAATGAGCAGTTCTTC. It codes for CASSPRLAGGPNEQFF.

In DNA form, the CDR3 reads TGTGCCAGCTCCCCGGGGGGGGCGCACGGCACAGATACGCAGTATTTT. Encoded protein: CASSPGGAHGTDTQYF. The rearrangement joins TRBV7-8 to TRBJ2-3, with 8 nucleotides matching TRBD2. There are 16 residues in the CDR3. Per germline, CDR1 SGHVS and CDR2 FQNEAQ. V was clipped by 8 bases and J by 1 base; unmatched bases: 11.

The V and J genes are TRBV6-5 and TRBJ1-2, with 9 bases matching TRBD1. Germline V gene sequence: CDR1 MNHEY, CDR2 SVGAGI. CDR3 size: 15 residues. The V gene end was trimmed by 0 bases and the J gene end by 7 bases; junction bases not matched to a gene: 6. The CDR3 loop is CASSYSGTGSSGYTF. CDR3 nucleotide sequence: TGTGCCAGCAGTTACTCGGGGACAGGGTCTTCTGGCTACACCTTC.

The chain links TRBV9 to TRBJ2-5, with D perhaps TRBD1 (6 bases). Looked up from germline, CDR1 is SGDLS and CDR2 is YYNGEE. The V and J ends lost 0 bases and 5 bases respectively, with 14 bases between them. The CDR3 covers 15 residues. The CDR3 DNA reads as TGTGCCAGCAGCGTAGTGGGACACCCCACTGAGACCCAGTACTTC. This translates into CASSVVGHPTETQYF.

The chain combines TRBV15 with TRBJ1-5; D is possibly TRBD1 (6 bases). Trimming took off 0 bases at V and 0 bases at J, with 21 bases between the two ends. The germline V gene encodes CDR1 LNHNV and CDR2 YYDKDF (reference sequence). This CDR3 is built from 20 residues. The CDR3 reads CATSRDRPRGGGYSNQPQHF. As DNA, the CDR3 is TGTGCCACCAGCAGAGATAGGCCAAGGGGGGGAGGCTATAGCAATCAGCCCCAGCATTTT.

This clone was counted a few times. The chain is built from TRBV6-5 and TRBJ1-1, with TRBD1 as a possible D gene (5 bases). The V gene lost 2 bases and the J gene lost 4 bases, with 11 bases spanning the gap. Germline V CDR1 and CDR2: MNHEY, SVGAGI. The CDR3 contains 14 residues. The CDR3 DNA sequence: TGTGCCAGCAGTTACCAGGGCTTGGGCACTGAAGCTTTCTTT. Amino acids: CASSYQGLGTEAFF.

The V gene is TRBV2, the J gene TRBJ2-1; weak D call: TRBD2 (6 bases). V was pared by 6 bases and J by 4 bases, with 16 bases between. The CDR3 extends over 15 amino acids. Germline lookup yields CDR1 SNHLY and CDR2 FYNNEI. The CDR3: CASRANRDSYNEQFF. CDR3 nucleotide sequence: TGTGCCAGCAGGGCAAACCGGGACTCGTACAATGAGCAGTTCTTC.

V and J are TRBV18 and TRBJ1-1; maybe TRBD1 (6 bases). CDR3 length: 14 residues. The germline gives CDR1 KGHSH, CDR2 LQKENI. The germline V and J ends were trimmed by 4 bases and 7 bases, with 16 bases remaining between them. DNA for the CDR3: TGTGCCAGCTCACGGTTTCCAGGGGAGCTTGAAGCTTTCTTT. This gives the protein CASSRFPGELEAFF.

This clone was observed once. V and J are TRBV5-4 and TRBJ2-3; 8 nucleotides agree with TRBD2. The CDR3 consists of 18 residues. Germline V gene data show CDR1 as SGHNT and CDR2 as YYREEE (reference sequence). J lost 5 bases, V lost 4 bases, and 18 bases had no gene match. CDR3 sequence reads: CASSREALAGGLVDTQYF. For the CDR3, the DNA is TGTGCCAGCAGCAGGGAGGCCCTTGCGGGGGGTTTGGTAGATACGCAGTATTTT.

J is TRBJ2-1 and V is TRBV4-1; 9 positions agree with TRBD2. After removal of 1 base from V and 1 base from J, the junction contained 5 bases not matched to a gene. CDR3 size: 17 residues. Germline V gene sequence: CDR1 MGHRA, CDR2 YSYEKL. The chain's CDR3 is CASSQVSGSFSYNEQFF. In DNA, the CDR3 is TGCGCCAGCAGCCAAGTTAGCGGGAGTTTTTCCTACAATGAGCAGTTCTTC.

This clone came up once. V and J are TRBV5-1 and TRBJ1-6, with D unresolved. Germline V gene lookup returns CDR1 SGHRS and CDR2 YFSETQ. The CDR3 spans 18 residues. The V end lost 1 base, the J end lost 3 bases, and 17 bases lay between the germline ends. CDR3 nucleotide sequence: TGCGCCAGCAGCTTGAATGTTCGTGGGCAGAGCTATAATTCACCCCTCCACTTT. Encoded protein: CASSLNVRGQSYNSPLHF. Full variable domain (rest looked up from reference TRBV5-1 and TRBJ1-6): KAGVTQTPRYLIKTRGQQVTLSCSPISGHRSVSWYQQTPGQGLQFLFEYFSETQRNKGNFPGRFSGRQFSNSRSEMNVSTLELGDSALYLCASSLNVRGQSYNSPLHFGNGTRLTVT.

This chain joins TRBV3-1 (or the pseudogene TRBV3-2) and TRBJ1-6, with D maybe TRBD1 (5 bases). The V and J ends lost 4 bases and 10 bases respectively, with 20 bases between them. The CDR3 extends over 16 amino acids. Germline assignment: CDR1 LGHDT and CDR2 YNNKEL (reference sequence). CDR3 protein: CASSPHEAGFNSPLHF. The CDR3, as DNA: TGTGCCAGCAGCCCTCACGAGGCAGGGTTCAACTCACCCCTCCACTTT.

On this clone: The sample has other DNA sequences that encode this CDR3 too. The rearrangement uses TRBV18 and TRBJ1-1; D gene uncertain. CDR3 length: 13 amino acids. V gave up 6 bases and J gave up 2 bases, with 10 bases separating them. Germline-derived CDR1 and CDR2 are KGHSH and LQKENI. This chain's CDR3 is CASSLDGNTEAFF. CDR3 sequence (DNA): TGTGCCAGCTCTCTGGACGGAAACACTGAAGCTTTCTTT. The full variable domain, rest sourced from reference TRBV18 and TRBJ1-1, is NAGVMQNPRHLVRRRGQEARLRCSPMKGHSHVYWYRQLPEEGLKFMVYLQKENIIDESGMPKERFSAEFPKEGPSILRIQQVVRGDSAAYFCASSLDGNTEAFFGQGTRLTVV.

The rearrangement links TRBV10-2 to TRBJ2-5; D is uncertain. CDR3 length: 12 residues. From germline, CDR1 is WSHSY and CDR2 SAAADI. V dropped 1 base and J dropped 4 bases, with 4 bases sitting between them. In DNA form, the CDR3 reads TGCGCCAGCAGTGAGTTGGTAGAGACCCAGTACTTC. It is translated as CASSELVETQYF.

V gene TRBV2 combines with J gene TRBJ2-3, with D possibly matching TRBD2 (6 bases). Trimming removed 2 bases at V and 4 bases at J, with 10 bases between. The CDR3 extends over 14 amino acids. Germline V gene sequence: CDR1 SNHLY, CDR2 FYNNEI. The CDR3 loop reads CASSEIGGADTQYF. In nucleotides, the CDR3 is TGTGCCAGCAGTGAAATCGGGGGTGCAGATACGCAGTATTTT.

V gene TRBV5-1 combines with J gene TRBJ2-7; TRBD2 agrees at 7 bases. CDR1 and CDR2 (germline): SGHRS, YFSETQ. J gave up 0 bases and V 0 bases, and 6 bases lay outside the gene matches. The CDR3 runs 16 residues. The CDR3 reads CASSLGLAGYSYEQYF. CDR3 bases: TGCGCCAGCAGCTTGGGACTAGCTGGGTACTCCTACGAGCAGTACTTC.

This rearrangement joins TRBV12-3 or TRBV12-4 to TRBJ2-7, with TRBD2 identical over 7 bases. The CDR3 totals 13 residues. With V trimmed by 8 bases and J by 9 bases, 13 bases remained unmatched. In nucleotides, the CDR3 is TGTGCCAGCCGCTACGGGGGGTCTAGCGTGCAGTACTTC. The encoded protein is CASRYGGSSVQYF.

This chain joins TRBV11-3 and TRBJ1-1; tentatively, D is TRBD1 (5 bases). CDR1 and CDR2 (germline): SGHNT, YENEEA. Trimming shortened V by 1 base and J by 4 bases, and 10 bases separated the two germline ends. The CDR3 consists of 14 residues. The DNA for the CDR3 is TGTGCCAGCAGCTTAGTACACGGGGCCACTGAAGCTTTCTTT. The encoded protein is CASSLVHGATEAFF.

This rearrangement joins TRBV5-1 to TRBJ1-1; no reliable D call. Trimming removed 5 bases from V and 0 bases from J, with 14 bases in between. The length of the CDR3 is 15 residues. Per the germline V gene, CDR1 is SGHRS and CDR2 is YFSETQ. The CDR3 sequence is CASRRTVAMNTEAFF. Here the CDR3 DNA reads TGCGCCAGCAGGAGGACTGTGGCCATGAACACTGAAGCTTTCTTT.